The 6 T cell receptor beta chains in this list originate from one sample, sequenced in a study of breast tumors, draining lymph nodes, adjacent tissues. Each CDR3 protein is one row after TCRdb ran MiXCR on the multiplex PCR reads. The sample carries about 22,000 distinct CDR3 sequences, 45% to 75% recorded once. Sequencing used breast tumor tissue. Receptors were obtained from a female donor with breast cancer. Some clones in this sample may be carry-over from other donors' samples.

This clonotype appeared many times. The chain recombines TRBV7-8 with TRBJ2-1; D is possibly TRBD2 (7 bases). Trimming left V 2 bases short and J 5 bases short, with 16 bases between. This CDR3 is built from 16 residues. The germline V gene encodes CDR1 SGHVS and CDR2 FQNEAQ. The CDR3 region is CASSLITRGGHNEQFF. The CDR3 DNA reads TGTGCCAGCAGCTTAATCACTAGGGGGGGTCACAATGAGCAGTTCTTC.

The rearrangement joins TRBV7-9 to TRBJ2-2; 9 nucleotides agree with TRBD2. Trimming cost V 5 bases and J 6 bases; bases outside gene matches: 13. CDR3 size: 17 residues. Germline assignment: CDR1 SEHNR and CDR2 FQNEAQ (reference sequence). The CDR3 sequence is CASSLLPGLAVPGELFF. The CDR3 bases are TGTGCCAGCAGCCTGTTACCGGGACTAGCTGTTCCCGGGGAGCTGTTTTTT.

The rearrangement links TRBV7-9 to TRBJ2-5; maybe TRBD2 (7 bases). The CDR3 is 14 amino acids. Germline CDR1 is SEHNR and CDR2 is FQNEAQ (reference sequence). Trimming took 3 bases from V and 5 from J, leaving 13 bases between them. The CDR3 DNA follows: TGTGCCAGCAGCTTTCGGGGAGGGGGGGAGACCCAGTACTTC. It encodes CASSFRGGGETQYF. Looking up the rest from reference TRBV7-9 and TRBJ2-5 gives the full variable domain: DTGVSQNPRHKITKRGQNVTFRCDPISEHNRLYWYRQTLGQGPEFLTYFQNEAQLEKSRLLSDRFSAERPKGSFSTLEIQRTEQGDSAMYLCASSFRGGGETQYFGPGTRLLVL.

The rearrangement joins TRBV20-1 to TRBJ2-3; 12 nucleotides line up with TRBD2. Germline assignment: CDR1 DFQATT and CDR2 SNEGSKA (reference sequence). The CDR3 has 16 residues. Trimming cost V 0 bases and J 5 bases; bases outside gene matches: 6. CDR3 sequence reads: CSARDLLAGGGDTQYF. For the CDR3, the DNA is TGCAGTGCTAGAGATCTGCTAGCGGGAGGGGGAGATACGCAGTATTTT.

Regarding this clonotype: The CDR3 ends on some other residue instead of the conserved phenylalanine or tryptophan, so this is likely a read error. The chain has TRBV29-1 and TRBJ1-5; 10 bases line up with TRBD1. With V trimmed by 6 bases and J by 9 bases, 8 bases remained unmatched. The CDR3 runs to 13 residues. Germline CDR1 SQVTM, CDR2 ANQGSEA. The CDR3 DNA sequence: TGCAGCGTGCTGACAGGGGGCTCTCGGCCCCAGCATTAT. It encodes CSVLTGGSRPQHY.

The V call is TRBV7-6, the J call TRBJ2-5; 11 bases agree with TRBD1. V trimming: 8 bases; J trimming: 4 bases; junction bases outside the gene matches: 6. The germline gives CDR1 SGHVS, CDR2 FNYEAQ. The CDR3 totals 14 residues. CDR3 amino acids: CASVFGTGGETQYF. CDR3 nucleotides: TGTGCCAGCGTCTTCGGGACAGGGGGAGAGACCCAGTACTTC.